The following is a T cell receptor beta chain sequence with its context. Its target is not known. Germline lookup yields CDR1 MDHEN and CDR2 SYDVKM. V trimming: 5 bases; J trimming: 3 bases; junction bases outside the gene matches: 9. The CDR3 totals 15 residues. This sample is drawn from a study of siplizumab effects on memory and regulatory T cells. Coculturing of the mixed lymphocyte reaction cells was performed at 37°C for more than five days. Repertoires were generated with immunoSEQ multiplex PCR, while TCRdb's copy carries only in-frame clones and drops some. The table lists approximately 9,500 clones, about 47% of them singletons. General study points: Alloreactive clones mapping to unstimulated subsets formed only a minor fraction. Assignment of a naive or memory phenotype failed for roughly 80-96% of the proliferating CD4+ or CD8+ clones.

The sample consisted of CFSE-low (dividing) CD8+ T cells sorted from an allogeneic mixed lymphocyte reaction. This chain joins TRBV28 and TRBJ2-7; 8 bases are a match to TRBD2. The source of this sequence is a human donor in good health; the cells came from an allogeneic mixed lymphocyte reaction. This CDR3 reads CASSPSGGSNYEQYF. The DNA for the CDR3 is TGTGCCAGCAGTCCCTCGGGGGGGAGTAACTACGAGCAGTACTTC.